The 20 T cell receptor beta chains below come from one sample, sequenced in a study of CD8 T cells in Susac syndrome. RNA in amounts of about 0.5 to 1 ug was reverse transcribed with random hexamers. TCRdb redid the calling of the immunoSEQ multiplex PCR reads with MiXCR, one entry per CDR3 protein. Counted here are about 130,000 distinct CDR3 sequences, around 94% occurring once; the ten biggest clones make up over 0.065%. Material for sequencing was CD4+ T cells from PBMCs. The receptors were gathered from a human donor in good health.

This chain links TRBV4-1 with TRBJ2-4; D may be TRBD1 or TRBD2 (5 bases each). Trimming removed 4 bases from V and 3 bases from J, with 16 bases in between. Germline CDR1 and CDR2: MGHRA and YSYEKL. The length of the CDR3 is 16 residues. As DNA, the CDR3 is TGCGCCAGCAGCCGCGGATGGGGGATATTCAAAAACATTCAGTACTTC. This sequence encodes CASSRGWGIFKNIQYF.

The chain links TRBV4-1 to TRBJ2-1; D is uncertain. The germline CDR1 and CDR2 sequences are MGHRA and YSYEKL. Trimming stripped 4 bases from V and 6 bases from J, with 10 bases between. The CDR3 sequence is 13 residues long. The CDR3: CASSLTGPNEQFF. The DNA of the CDR3 is TGCGCCAGCAGCCTGACTGGACCCAATGAGCAGTTCTTC.

This sequence joins TRBV20-1 and TRBJ2-3, with D tentatively TRBD1 (6 bases). This CDR3 contains 14 residues. V lost 3 bases to trimming and J lost 1 base, with 11 bases between them. The germline V gene encodes CDR1 DFQATT and CDR2 SNEGSKA (reference sequence). CDR3 loop: CSASAGDGTDTQYF. In nucleotides, the CDR3 is TGCAGTGCTAGCGCAGGGGATGGCACAGATACGCAGTATTTT.

This chain connects TRBV3-1 to TRBJ1-5; 7 positions match TRBD1. The CDR3 sequence is 14 residues long. V gave up 1 base and J gave up 6 bases; unmatched junction bases: 3. CDR1 and CDR2 from the germline V gene are LGHDT and YNNKEL (reference sequence). In DNA, the CDR3 is TGTGCCAGCAGCCAAGGACAGGGTGGTCAGCCCCAGCATTTT. Translated, it gives CASSQGQGGQPQHF. Together with reference TRBV3-1 and TRBJ1-5, the CDR3 gives the full variable domain: DTAVSQTPKYLVTQMGNDKSIKCEQNLGHDTMYWYKQDSKKFLKIMFSYNNKELIINETVPNRFSPKSPDKAHLNLHINSLELGDSAVYFCASSQGQGGQPQHFGDGTRLSIL.

The genes are TRBV5-1 and TRBJ2-1; TRBD2 is a possible D gene (6 bases). Germline V gene sequence: CDR1 SGHRS, CDR2 YFSETQ. Trimming pared 0 bases from V and 12 bases from J, leaving 13 bases between. The CDR3 extends over 13 amino acids. The CDR3 loop reads CASSLERPGVQFF. In DNA, the CDR3 is TGCGCCAGCAGCTTGGAGCGACCGGGGGTGCAGTTCTTC.

This chain links TRBV5-1 with TRBJ2-3, with D tentatively TRBD1 (6 bases). The germline V gene has CDR1 SGHRS and CDR2 YFSETQ. Trimming removed 4 bases at V and 1 base at J, with 13 bases between. This CDR3 is built from 15 residues. The CDR3 DNA reads as TGCGCCAGCAGCGCCGTGGACAGACGCACAGATACGCAGTATTTT. Translating it yields CASSAVDRRTDTQYF.

The chain is built from TRBV20-1 and TRBJ2-1; the D gene could be TRBD1 or TRBD2 (5 bases each). V shed 5 bases and J shed 2 bases, with 19 bases lying between them. The CDR3 runs 16 residues. Germline values: CDR1 DFQATT, CDR2 SNEGSKA (reference sequence). The CDR3, as DNA: TGCAGTGCTCCTTTGAGGGGCTCCCCCCCCTACAATGAGCAGTTCTTC. Encoded protein: CSAPLRGSPPYNEQFF.

The V and J genes are TRBV19 and TRBJ1-2, with D perhaps TRBD1 (5 bases). This CDR3 comprises 13 residues. The V gene lost 7 bases and the J gene lost 5 bases, with 14 bases spanning the gap. The germline gives CDR1 LNHDA, CDR2 SQIVND (reference sequence). The CDR3 here is CASNDPGKYGYTF. The CDR3 DNA reads TGTGCCAGTAACGATCCAGGGAAGTATGGCTACACCTTC. The full variable domain, its missing parts supplied by reference TRBV19 and TRBJ1-2, is DGGITQSPKYLFRKEGQNVTLSCEQNLNHDAMYWYRQDPGQGLRLIYYSQIVNDFQKGDIAEGYSVSREKKESFPLTVTSAQKNPTAFYLCASNDPGKYGYTFGSGTRLTVV.

The chain recombines TRBV5-1 with TRBJ1-2, with D unclear. The germline CDR1 and CDR2 sequences are SGHRS and YFSETQ. The CDR3 sequence is 13 residues long. The V gene lost 0 bases and the J gene lost 3 bases, with 6 bases spanning the gap. CDR3 sequence reads: CASSLGGDYGYTF. The CDR3 DNA reads as TGCGCCAGCAGCTTGGGAGGCGACTATGGCTACACCTTC.

This clonotype was counted only a few times. This chain joins TRBV6-5 and TRBJ2-7, with a weak D call TRBD2 (6 bases). The V end lost 6 bases, the J end lost 12 bases, and 18 bases lay between the germline ends. Germline CDR1 reads MNHEY; CDR2 reads SVGAGI. The CDR3 sequence is 12 residues long. CDR3 loop: CASSSPGLSPYF. CDR3 in DNA: TGTGCCAGCAGCTCCCCCGGACTAAGTCCGTACTTC.

This clonotype was recorded a few times. The rearrangement uses TRBV7-9 and TRBJ2-1; TRBD2 aligns across 12 bases. This CDR3 is 15 amino acids long. V dropped 4 bases and J dropped 4; count of bases not matched to a gene: 2. Germline V gene sequence: CDR1 SEHNR, CDR2 FQNEAQ (reference sequence). The CDR3 nucleotides are TGTGCCAGCAGCTCGGGACTAGCGGGTTACAATGAGCAGTTCTTC. Its translation: CASSSGLAGYNEQFF. Drawing the rest from reference TRBV7-9 and TRBJ2-1, the complete variable domain is DTGVSQNPRHKITKRGQNVTFRCDPISEHNRLYWYRQTLGQGPEFLTYFQNEAQLEKSRLLSDRFSAERPKGSFSTLEIQRTEQGDSAMYLCASSSGLAGYNEQFFGPGTRLTVL.

In its sample, this clonotype was seen once. The chain couples TRBV7-2 to TRBJ2-1, with 8 bases identical to TRBD2. CDR3 length: 16 amino acids. CDR1 and CDR2 (germline): SGHTA, FQGNSA. V lost 5 bases and J lost 3; bases outside the gene matches: 9. The CDR3 protein is CASSPLGAGVYNEQFF. In nucleotides, the CDR3 is TGTGCCAGCAGCCCTCTCGGAGCGGGAGTCTACAATGAGCAGTTCTTC.

A single count supports this clonotype. The gene calls are TRBV9 and TRBJ2-1; 12 bases line up with TRBD2. Germline CDR1 is SGDLS and CDR2 is YYNGEE. CDR3 length equals 14 residues. V shed 4 bases and J 9 bases; nucleotides not matched to a gene: 5. CDR3: CASSRLAGVGEQFF. CDR3 nucleotide sequence: TGTGCCAGCAGCAGACTAGCGGGAGTAGGTGAGCAGTTCTTC.

V gene TRBV2 combines with J gene TRBJ1-5, with no clear D. Germline V gene lookup returns CDR1 SNHLY and CDR2 FYNNEI. This CDR3 is built from 14 residues. V lost 1 base, J lost 3 bases, and 7 bases lay in between. Written as DNA, the CDR3 is TGTGCCAGCAGTGAAGGGAGCACCAATCAGCCCCAGCATTTT. It translates to CASSEGSTNQPQHF.

V and J are TRBV4-1 and TRBJ2-7, with 9 nucleotides matching TRBD1. The CDR3 contains 17 residues. Losses at the gene ends were 1 base for V and 5 bases for J; bases not matched to a gene: 12. Looked up from germline, CDR1 is MGHRA and CDR2 is YSYEKL. As DNA, the CDR3 is TGCGCCAGCAGCCAAGTCGGCTGGAGACAGGGGGAAGACGAGCAGTACTTC. Its protein product is CASSQVGWRQGEDEQYF.

The chain employs TRBV7-9 and TRBJ2-1; TRBD1 matches at 11 bases. Losses at the gene ends were 6 bases for V and 7 bases for J; bases not matched to a gene: 11. The CDR3 spans 16 residues. Per germline, CDR1 SEHNR and CDR2 FQNEAQ (reference sequence). CDR3 amino acids: CASSPKFGDRGNEQFF. The CDR3 DNA reads TGTGCCAGCAGTCCCAAGTTTGGGGACAGGGGGAATGAGCAGTTCTTC.

The chain carries TRBV2 and TRBJ2-7, with 11 bases fitting TRBD2. The junction had 5 bases not matched to a gene; V was cut back by 8 bases and J by 2 bases. The CDR3 covers 14 residues. Germline V lookup: CDR1 SNHLY, CDR2 FYNNEI. The CDR3 DNA reads TGTGCCAGCTCACTAGCGGGAGTGACCTACGAGCAGTACTTC. As protein: CASSLAGVTYEQYF.

The gene calls are TRBV2 and TRBJ1-4; TRBD1 might be the D (5 bases). The CDR3 length is 15 residues. From germline, CDR1 is SNHLY and CDR2 FYNNEI. V was trimmed by 0 bases and J by 8 bases, leaving 13 bases between them. CDR3 sequence (DNA): TGTGCCAGCAGTGAAGCTGGGCAGGGTTGGGAAAAACTGTTTTTT. It translates to CASSEAGQGWEKLFF.

Only one count was recorded for this clonotype. This chain connects TRBV7-9 to TRBJ1-1; tentatively, D is TRBD1 (5 bases). Germline CDR1 is SEHNR and CDR2 is FQNEAQ (reference sequence). The CDR3 sequence is 13 residues long. The ends were cut back, 4 bases at V and 5 bases at J, with 11 bases in the middle. This chain's CDR3 is CASSSSGGTEAFF. CDR3 sequence (DNA): TGTGCCAGCAGCTCGTCTGGGGGAACTGAAGCTTTCTTT.

In nucleotides, the CDR3 is TGTGCCAGCAGTGAAGACAACTCGTGGGAGACCCAGTACTTC. Translating gives CASSEDNSWETQYF. The rearrangement links TRBV2 to TRBJ2-5; no definite D call. Germline values: CDR1 SNHLY, CDR2 FYNNEI. Trimming stripped 1 base from V and 5 bases from J, with 11 bases between. CDR3 size: 14 residues.